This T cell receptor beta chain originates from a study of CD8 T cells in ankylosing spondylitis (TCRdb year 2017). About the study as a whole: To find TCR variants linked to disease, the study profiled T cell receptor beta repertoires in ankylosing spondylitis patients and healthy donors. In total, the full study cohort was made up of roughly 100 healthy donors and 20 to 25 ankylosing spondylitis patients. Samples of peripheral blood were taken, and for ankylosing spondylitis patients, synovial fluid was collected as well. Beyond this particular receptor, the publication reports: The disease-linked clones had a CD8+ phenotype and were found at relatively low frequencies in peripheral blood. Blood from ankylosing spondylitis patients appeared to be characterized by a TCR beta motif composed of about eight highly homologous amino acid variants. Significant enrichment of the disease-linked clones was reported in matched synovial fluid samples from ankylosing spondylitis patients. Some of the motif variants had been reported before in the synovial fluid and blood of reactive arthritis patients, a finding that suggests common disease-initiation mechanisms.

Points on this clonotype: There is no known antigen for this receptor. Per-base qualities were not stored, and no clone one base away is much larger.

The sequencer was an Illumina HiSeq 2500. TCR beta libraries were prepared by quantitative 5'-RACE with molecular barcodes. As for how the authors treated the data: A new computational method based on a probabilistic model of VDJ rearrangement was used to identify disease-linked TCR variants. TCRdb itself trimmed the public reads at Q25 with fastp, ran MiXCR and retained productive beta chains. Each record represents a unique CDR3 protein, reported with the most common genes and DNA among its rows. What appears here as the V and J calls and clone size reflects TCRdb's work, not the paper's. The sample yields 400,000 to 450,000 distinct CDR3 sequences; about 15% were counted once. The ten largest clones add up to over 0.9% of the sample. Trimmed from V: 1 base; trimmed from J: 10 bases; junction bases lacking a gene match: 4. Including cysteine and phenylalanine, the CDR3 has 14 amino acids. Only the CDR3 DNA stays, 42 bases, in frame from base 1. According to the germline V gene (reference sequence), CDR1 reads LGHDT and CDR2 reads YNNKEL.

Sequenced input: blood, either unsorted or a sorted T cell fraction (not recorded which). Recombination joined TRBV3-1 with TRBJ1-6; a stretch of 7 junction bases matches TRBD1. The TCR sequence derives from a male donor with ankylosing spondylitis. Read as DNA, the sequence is TGTGCCAGCAGCCAAGGAGGGGGACAGTCACCCCTCCACTTT. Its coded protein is CASSQGGGQSPLHF.